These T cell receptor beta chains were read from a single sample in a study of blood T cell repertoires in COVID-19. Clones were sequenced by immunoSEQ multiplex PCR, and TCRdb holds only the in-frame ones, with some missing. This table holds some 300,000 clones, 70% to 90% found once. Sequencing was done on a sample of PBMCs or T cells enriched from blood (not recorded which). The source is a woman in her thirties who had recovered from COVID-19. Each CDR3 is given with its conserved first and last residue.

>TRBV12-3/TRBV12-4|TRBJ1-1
CASAQGARTEAFF
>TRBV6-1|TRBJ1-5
CASSDQTGGNQPQHF
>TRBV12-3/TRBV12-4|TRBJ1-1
CASSLTGSQEAFF
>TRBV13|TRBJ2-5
CASSQRTSVQETQYF
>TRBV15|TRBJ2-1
CATSRDPRRSYNEQFF
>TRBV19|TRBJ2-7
CASKNRDAYEQYF
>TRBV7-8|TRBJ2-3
CASSLHARGARTDTQYF
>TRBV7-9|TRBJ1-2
CASSPEVSGGNYGYTF
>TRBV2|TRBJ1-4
CASSEAGTGWEKLFF
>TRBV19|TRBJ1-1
CASSTGQRVFGSMNTEAFF
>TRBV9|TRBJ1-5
CASSRGMSDQPQHF
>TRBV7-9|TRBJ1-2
CASSYRTGGGYTF
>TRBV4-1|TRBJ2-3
CASSHTRVTGYQGTDTQYF
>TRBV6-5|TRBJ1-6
CASPRQQGNNSPLHF
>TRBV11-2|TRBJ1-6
CASRPGTANSPLHF
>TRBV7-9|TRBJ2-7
CASSSPPGVSYEQYF
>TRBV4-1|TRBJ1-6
CASSQERGQDNNSPLHF
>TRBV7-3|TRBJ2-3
CASSLKGGGTSQYF
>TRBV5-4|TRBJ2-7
CASSADRGFRYEQYF
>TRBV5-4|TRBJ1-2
CASSLGPAGNYGYTF
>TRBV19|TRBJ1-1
CASSITGQGRNTEAFF
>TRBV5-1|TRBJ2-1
CASSYGLGDNNEQFF
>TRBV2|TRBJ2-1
CASSGLAEFNEQFF
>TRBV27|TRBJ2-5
CASSSGGRETQYF
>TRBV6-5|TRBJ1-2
CASSYGTGGDYGYTF
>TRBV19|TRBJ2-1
CASSLPGSKSSYNEQFF
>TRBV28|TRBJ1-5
CASSQVGGPQPQHF
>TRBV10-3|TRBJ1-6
CASGTGVNSPLHF
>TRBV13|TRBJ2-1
CASSLGPGGHNEQFF
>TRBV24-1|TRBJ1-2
CATARTGNYGYTF
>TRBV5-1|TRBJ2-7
CASLAGSSYEQYF
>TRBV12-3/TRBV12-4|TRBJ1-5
CASTQGLGQPQHF
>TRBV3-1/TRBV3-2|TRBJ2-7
CASSQDMWSGRQREQYF
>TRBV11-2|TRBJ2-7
CASSLNFVYEQYF
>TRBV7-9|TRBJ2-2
CASSLSLGELFF